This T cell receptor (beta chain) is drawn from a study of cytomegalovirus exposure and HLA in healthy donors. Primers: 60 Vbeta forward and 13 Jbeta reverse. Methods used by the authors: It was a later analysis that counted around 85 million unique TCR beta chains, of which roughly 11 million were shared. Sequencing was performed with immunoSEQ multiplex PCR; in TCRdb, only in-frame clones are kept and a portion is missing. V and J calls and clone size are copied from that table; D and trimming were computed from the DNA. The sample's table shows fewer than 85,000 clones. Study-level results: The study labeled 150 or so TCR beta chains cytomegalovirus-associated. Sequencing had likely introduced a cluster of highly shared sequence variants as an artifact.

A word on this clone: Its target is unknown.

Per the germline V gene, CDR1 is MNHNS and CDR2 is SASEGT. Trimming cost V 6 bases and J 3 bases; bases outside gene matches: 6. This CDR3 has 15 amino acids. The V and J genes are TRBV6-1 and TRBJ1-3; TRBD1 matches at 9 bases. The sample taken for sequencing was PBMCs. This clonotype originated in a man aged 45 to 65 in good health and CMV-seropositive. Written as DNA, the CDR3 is TGTGCCAGCAGAGGGACAGGGTTGGGTGGAAACACCATATATTTT. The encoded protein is CASRGTGLGGNTIYF.